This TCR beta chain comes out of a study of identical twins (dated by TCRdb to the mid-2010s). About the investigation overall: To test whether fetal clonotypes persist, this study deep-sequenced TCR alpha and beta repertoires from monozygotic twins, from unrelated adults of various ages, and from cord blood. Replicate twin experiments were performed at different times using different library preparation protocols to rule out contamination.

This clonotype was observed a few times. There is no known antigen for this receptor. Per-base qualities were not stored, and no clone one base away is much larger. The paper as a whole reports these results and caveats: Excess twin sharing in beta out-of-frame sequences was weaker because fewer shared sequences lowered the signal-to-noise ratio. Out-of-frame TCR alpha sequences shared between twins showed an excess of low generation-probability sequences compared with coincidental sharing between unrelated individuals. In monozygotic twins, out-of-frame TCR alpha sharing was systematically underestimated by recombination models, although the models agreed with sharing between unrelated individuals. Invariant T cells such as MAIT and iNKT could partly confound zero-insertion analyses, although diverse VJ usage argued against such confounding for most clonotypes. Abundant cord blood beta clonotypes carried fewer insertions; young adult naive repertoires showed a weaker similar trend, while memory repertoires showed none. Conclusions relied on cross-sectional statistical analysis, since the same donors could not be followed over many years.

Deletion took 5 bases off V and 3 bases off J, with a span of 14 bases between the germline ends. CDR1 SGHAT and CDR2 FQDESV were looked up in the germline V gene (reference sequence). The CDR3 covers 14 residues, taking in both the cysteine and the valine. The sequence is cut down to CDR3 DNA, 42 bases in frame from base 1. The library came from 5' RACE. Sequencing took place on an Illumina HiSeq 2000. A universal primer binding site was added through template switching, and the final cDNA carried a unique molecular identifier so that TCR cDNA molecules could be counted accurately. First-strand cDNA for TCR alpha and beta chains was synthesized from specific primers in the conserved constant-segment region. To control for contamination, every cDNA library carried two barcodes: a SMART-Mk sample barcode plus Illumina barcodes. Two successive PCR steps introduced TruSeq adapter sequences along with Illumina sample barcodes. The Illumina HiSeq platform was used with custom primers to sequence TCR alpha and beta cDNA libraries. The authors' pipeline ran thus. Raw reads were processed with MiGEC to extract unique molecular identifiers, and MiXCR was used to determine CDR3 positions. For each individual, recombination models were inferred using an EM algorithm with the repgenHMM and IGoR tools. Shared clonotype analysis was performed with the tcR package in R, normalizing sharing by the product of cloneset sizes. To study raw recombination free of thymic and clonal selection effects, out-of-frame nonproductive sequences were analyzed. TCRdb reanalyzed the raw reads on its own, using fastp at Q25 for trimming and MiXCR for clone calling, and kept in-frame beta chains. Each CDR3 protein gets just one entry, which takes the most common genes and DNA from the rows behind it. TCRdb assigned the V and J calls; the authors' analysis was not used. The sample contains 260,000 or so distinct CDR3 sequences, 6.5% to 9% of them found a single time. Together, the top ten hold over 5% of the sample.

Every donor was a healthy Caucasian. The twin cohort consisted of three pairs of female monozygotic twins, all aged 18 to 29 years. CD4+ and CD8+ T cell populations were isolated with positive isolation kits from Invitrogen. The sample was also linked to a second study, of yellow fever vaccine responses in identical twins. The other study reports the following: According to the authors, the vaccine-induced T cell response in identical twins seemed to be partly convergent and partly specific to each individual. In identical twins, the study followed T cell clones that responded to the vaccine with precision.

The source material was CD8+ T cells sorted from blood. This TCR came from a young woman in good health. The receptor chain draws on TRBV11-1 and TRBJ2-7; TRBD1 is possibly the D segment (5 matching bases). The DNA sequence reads TGTGCCAGCAGCCAAAGCCAGGGATACTACGAGCAGTACGTC. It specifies CASSQSQGYYEQYV.